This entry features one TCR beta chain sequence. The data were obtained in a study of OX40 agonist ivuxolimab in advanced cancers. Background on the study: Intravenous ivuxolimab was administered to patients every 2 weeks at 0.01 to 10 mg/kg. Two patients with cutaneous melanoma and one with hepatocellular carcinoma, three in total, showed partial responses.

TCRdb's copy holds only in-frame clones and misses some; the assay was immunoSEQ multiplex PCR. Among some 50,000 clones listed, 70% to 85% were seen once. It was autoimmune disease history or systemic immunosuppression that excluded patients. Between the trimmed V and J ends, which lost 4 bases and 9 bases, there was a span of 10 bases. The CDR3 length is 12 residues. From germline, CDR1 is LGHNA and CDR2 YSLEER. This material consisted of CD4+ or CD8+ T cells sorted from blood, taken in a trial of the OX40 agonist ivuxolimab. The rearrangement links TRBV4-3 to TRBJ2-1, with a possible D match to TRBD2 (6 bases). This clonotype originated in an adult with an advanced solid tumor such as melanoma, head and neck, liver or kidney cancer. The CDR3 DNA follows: TGCGCCAGCAGCCTTCAGGAGGGTGAGCAGTTCTTC. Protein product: CASSLQEGEQFF.